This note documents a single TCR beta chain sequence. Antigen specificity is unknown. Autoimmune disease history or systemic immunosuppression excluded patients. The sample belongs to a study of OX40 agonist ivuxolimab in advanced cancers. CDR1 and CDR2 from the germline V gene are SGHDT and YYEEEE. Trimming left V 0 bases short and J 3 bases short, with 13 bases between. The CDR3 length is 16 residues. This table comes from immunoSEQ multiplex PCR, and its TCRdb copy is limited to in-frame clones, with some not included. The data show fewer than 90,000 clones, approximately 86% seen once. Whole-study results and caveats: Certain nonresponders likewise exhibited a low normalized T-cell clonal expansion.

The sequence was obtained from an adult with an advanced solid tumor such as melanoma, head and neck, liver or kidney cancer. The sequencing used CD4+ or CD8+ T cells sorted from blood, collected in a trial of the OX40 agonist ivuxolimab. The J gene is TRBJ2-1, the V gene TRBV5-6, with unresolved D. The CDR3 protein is CASSLGVAEYYNEQFF. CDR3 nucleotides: TGTGCCAGCAGCTTGGGGGTCGCAGAATACTACAATGAGCAGTTCTTC.